This T cell receptor beta chain was sequenced in a study of blood T cell repertoires in COVID-19. At the level of the study: Some COVID-19 samples were acute and others convalescent; all came from the United States, Italy and Spain. T cells, B-cell-depleted T cells, or PBMCs provided the cDNA or gDNA that served as material.

The CDR3 is made up of 15 amino acids. V shed 0 bases and J 5 bases; nucleotides not matched to a gene: 4. CDR1 and CDR2 from the germline V gene are SGHRS and YFSETQ. In the study's own analysis: Quantification of nucleated cells was approximated via reference gene primer amplification. Method: immunoSEQ multiplex PCR; TCRdb's copy keeps in-frame clones and lacks some. That table gives V, J and clone size, and the DNA gave D and trimming. The sample carries under 100,000 clones, more than 75% recorded once. The gene calls are TRBV5-1 and TRBJ1-4, with 7 positions matching TRBD1. The receptor was isolated from a human donor in a cohort sampled during active COVID-19. The specimen was peripheral blood. The CDR3 protein is CASSLDPGQNEKLFF. Written as DNA, the CDR3 is TGCGCCAGCAGCTTGGACCCGGGACAGAATGAAAAACTGTTTTTT.